Below are 5 T cell receptor beta chains sequenced from a single sample in a study of shared clonotypes between healthy human individuals. CD45RO-negative, CCR7-selected cells formed the naive CD8 fraction, which excluded terminally differentiated effector memory CD45RA+ cells. Method: immunoSEQ multiplex PCR; TCRdb's copy keeps in-frame clones and lacks some. The repertoire includes 2 million to 2.5 million clones, approximately 94% of them detected once, and 0.85% to 1.2% sits in the top ten. The specimen was naive CD8+ T cells sorted from blood. The receptors stem from a young man in good health.

This clone occurred once. V is TRBV7-9 and J is TRBJ2-3; D unresolved. The CDR3 spans 16 residues. Germline assignment: CDR1 SEHNR and CDR2 FQNEAQ (reference sequence). V was clipped by 3 bases and J by 2 bases, with 15 bases between them. CDR3 sequence reads: CASSFARHEITDTQYF. The CDR3 nucleotides are TGTGCCAGCAGCTTTGCCCGCCACGAGATCACAGATACGCAGTATTTT. The full variable domain, completed using reference TRBV7-9 and TRBJ2-3, is DTGVSQNPRHKITKRGQNVTFRCDPISEHNRLYWYRQTLGQGPEFLTYFQNEAQLEKSRLLSDRFSAERPKGSFSTLEIQRTEQGDSAMYLCASSFARHEITDTQYFGPGTRLTVL.

The CDR3 nucleotides are TGCGCCAGCAGCCCATTCCGGACCGTCCAAGAGACCCAGTACTTC. This sequence encodes CASSPFRTVQETQYF. V gene TRBV5-1 combines with J gene TRBJ2-5; D remains unclear. V dropped 4 bases and J dropped 1 base, with 14 bases sitting between them. CDR3 length equals 15 residues. The V gene's germline CDR1 is SGHRS and CDR2 YFSETQ.

The chain recombines TRBV5-6 with TRBJ1-5; 8 nucleotides match TRBD1. Germline CDR1 and CDR2: SGHDT and YYEEEE. Trimming at V came to 3 bases and at J to 5 bases, leaving 7 bases not matched to a gene. The CDR3 runs to 15 residues. In DNA form, the CDR3 reads TGTGCCAGCAGCTCCGGGACAGGAAGCTATCAGCCCCAGCATTTT. This gives the protein CASSSGTGSYQPQHF.

As regards this clone: The sample contains more than one DNA sequence encoding this CDR3. The chain uses TRBV19 and TRBJ2-7; D may match TRBD1 or TRBD2 (5 bases each). Germline CDR1 reads LNHDA; CDR2 reads SQIVND (reference sequence). The CDR3 consists of 13 residues. V lost 5 bases to trimming and J lost 0 bases, with 8 bases between them. CDR3 sequence (DNA): TGTGCCAGTAGTTCCGGGACCTCCTACGAGCAGTACTTC. It translates to CASSSGTSYEQYF.

The chain has TRBV5-6 and TRBJ1-1; the D gene is possibly TRBD1 (5 bases). Germline-derived CDR1 and CDR2 are SGHDT and YYEEEE. The CDR3 has 16 residues. Trimming removed 4 bases at V and 3 bases at J, with 19 bases between. CDR3 residues: CASSLWGAGLDTEAFF. CDR3 DNA: TGTGCCAGCAGCCTTTGGGGCGCAGGGCTCGACACTGAAGCTTTCTTT.